The 9 T cell receptor beta chains below come from one sample, sequenced in a study of immune evolution from preneoplasia to lung adenocarcinoma. Data came from immunoSEQ multiplex PCR; TCRdb stores just in-frame clones and leaves some out. The sample shows over 6,500 clones, around 85% of them seen only once. The sequencing input was FFPE minimally invasive lung adenocarcinoma tissue. The receptors come from a person aged 80 or over with lung adenocarcinoma.

V is TRBV6-5 and J is TRBJ2-5, with 7 bases that match TRBD1. V shed 2 bases, J shed 5 bases, and the junction held 2 bases outside the gene matches. Germline loops: CDR1 MNHEY, CDR2 SVGAGI. This CDR3 comprises 13 residues. The CDR3 region has the DNA TGTGCCAGCAGTTACAGGGGGCAGGAGACCCAGTACTTC. Amino acids: CASSYRGQETQYF.

This clone was seen only once. The CDR3 DNA reads TGTGCCAGCAGCCTGACCACAGGGGTAGGGTTGGGCGGGGAGCTGTTTTTT. The encoded protein is CASSLTTGVGLGGELFF. The rearrangement links TRBV7-8 to TRBJ2-2; 7 nucleotides match TRBD1. In germline, CDR1 is SGHVS, CDR2 FQNEAQ. The CDR3 extends over 17 amino acids. V shed 5 bases and J 7 bases; nucleotides not matched to a gene: 16.

CDR3 protein: CASESGASGTDTQYF. CDR3 bases: TGTGCCAGCGAGTCCGGGGCTAGCGGCACAGATACGCAGTATTTT. The V and J genes are TRBV2 and TRBJ2-3; D perhaps matches TRBD2 (6 bases). The CDR3 is 15 amino acids. Per germline, CDR1 SNHLY and CDR2 FYNNEI. The V end lost 8 bases, the J end lost 1 base, and 16 bases lay between the germline ends.

The chain is built from TRBV2 and TRBJ2-2; 9 bases fit TRBD2. This CDR3 comprises 15 residues. V lost 7 bases to trimming and J lost 6 bases; unmatched junction nucleotides: 9. Germline V gene sequence: CDR1 SNHLY, CDR2 FYNNEI. As DNA, the CDR3 is TGTGCCAGCATTAGCGGGAGTTCCCGTGCCGGGGAGCTGTTTTTT. As protein: CASISGSSRAGELFF.

CDR3 amino acids: CASSLGEWEQYF. As DNA, the CDR3 is TGTGCCAGCAGCTTAGGGGAGTGGGAGCAGTACTTC. The gene calls are TRBV7-9 and TRBJ2-7; maybe TRBD2 (5 bases). Germline CDR1 SEHNR, CDR2 FQNEAQ (reference sequence). This CDR3 region has 12 residues. The V end was cut by 1 base, the J end by 7 bases, with 8 bases between.

There are a few counts of this clone. This chain links TRBV6-5 with TRBJ1-1; 7 bases match TRBD1. The ends lost 2 bases at V and 6 bases at J; junction bases unmatched: 3. Germline CDR1 is MNHEY and CDR2 is SVGAGI. This CDR3 is built from 13 residues. CDR3 in DNA: TGTGCCAGCAGTTACGCCGACAGGGCTGAAGCTTTCTTT. Residues: CASSYADRAEAFF.

The rearrangement joins TRBV6-6 to TRBJ1-6; 7 nucleotides line up with TRBD1. The CDR3 length is 15 residues. Germline V gene data show CDR1 as MNHNY and CDR2 as SVGAGI (reference sequence). Unmatched junction bases numbered 10, after V lost 6 bases and J lost 8 bases. CDR3 nucleotides: TGTGCCAGCAGCCCCCGGGACAGAATGGATTCACCCCTCCACTTT. This encodes CASSPRDRMDSPLHF.

In DNA form, the CDR3 reads TGTGCCAGCAGCTTAGGGCCTCAGGGGGATGGCTACACCTTC. This encodes CASSLGPQGDGYTF. This chain joins TRBV11-2 and TRBJ1-2; 7 positions agree with TRBD1. There are 14 residues in the CDR3. With V trimmed by 1 base and J by 6 bases, 5 bases remained unmatched. Germline-derived CDR1 and CDR2 are SGHAT and FQNNGV.

The V gene is TRBV29-1, the J gene TRBJ2-5; weak D call: TRBD2 (5 bases). Between the trimmed V and J ends, which lost 4 bases and 3 bases, there was a span of 12 bases. CDR1 and CDR2 (germline): SQVTM, ANQGSEA. There are 13 residues in the CDR3. The CDR3 loop is CSVGWTGKETQYF. In DNA form, the CDR3 reads TGCAGCGTTGGGTGGACGGGGAAAGAGACCCAGTACTTC.